Listed here is a single TCR beta chain. Its antigen is unidentified. This record comes from a study of T-cell memory formation after mild COVID-19. The CDR3 contains 15 residues. The ends were cut back, 2 bases at V and 0 bases at J, with 9 bases in the middle. Study-level points and caveats: There was a balanced CD4/CD8 profile in clones contracting day 15 to 85, and later expanders leaned CD4+.

The TCR alpha and TCR beta cDNA libraries, bearing sample barcodes and UMIs, were generated by 5'RACE using constant-segment primers. TCRdb re-derived calls from the 5' RACE reads in MiXCR, one entry per CDR3 protein. The sample lists approximately 490,000 distinct CDR3 sequences; roughly 20% were seen once. This receptor was identified in an adult woman who had mild COVID-19 (a few samples of this study predate the infection). Cell type and time point are not known. The V and J genes are TRBV12-3 or TRBV12-4 and TRBJ2-3; D unresolved. Material for sequencing was PBMCs or a T cell subset sorted from them (not recorded which). CDR3 region: CASSLSRPSTDTQYF. In DNA, the CDR3 is TGTGCCAGCAGTTTATCCCGCCCCAGCACAGATACGCAGTATTTT.